The 11 T cell receptor beta chains below come from one sample, sequenced in a study of blood T cell repertoires in COVID-19 (dated by TCRdb to 2018 to 2020). The method was the immunoSEQ multiplex PCR assay. TCRdb limited this immuneACCESS table to in-frame rearrangements with V and J called. A share of clones is missing; checked studies link under half to unresolved V genes, and the rest is unexplained. The sample data list about 120,000 clones, and over 80% of these were observed just once. The top ten hold approximately 4.2% of the sample. The sample consisted of peripheral blood. The receptors were gathered from a woman aged 45-60 years with acute or convalescent COVID-19.

This chain joins TRBV27 and TRBJ1-2; weak D call: TRBD1 (5 bases). V was clipped by 5 bases and J by 4 bases, with 11 bases between them. Germline V gene sequence: CDR1 MNHEY, CDR2 SMNVEV (reference sequence). This CDR3 contains 13 residues. CDR3: CASSPAGGYGYTF. The CDR3 DNA is TGTGCCAGCAGTCCCGCCGGGGGCTATGGCTACACCTTC.

This clone has just one count. V is TRBV9 and J is TRBJ1-2, with 7 bases lining up with TRBD1. Germline V lookup: CDR1 SGDLS, CDR2 YYNGEE. Trimming at V came to 4 bases and at J to 6 bases, leaving 6 bases not matched to a gene. This CDR3 is 13 amino acids long. The CDR3 DNA follows: TGTGCCAGCAGCTCTTCGACAGGGCATGGCTACACCTTC. This sequence encodes CASSSSTGHGYTF. The variable domain in full, with the rest retrieved from reference TRBV9 and TRBJ1-2, is DSGVTQTPKHLITATGQRVTLRCSPRSGDLSVYWYQQSLDQGLQFLIQYYNGEERAKGNILERFSAQQFPDLHSELNLSSLELGDSALYFCASSSSTGHGYTFGSGTRLTVV.

This clone was seen only once. V gene TRBV10-3 combines with J gene TRBJ2-2; D is unclear. Germline values: CDR1 ENHRY, CDR2 SYGVKD. V lost 8 bases, J lost 1 base, and 17 bases lay in between. The CDR3 is 16 amino acids. CDR3 DNA: TGTGCCATCGGGCCTCAAGCAGAAAAGAACACCGGGGAGCTGTTTTTT. Translation: CAIGPQAEKNTGELFF.

The rearrangement uses TRBV6-5 and TRBJ1-4, with 7 nucleotides matching TRBD1. The CDR3 is 13 residues long. The ends lost 5 bases at V and 4 bases at J; junction bases unmatched: 1. CDR1 is MNHEY and CDR2 is SVGAGI in the germline V gene. For the CDR3, the DNA is TGTGCCAGCAGTAGACAGGGTAATGAAAAACTGTTTTTT. As protein: CASSRQGNEKLFF.

CDR3 protein: CASSENRVVEAFF. The DNA of the CDR3 is TGTGCCAGCAGTGAGAACAGGGTGGTTGAAGCTTTCTTT. J is TRBJ1-1 and V is TRBV12-3 or TRBV12-4; the D gene is possibly TRBD1 (6 bases). V lost 5 bases and J 7 bases, leaving 14 bases between the germline ends. The CDR3 contains 13 residues.

V is TRBV6-5 and J is TRBJ2-1; 9 bases line up with TRBD2. The CDR3 contains 13 residues. From germline, CDR1 is MNHEY and CDR2 SVGAGI. With 8 bases clipped from V and 9 bases from J, the junction kept 8 bases outside the gene matches. The CDR3 region is CASGRTSVSEQFF. As DNA, the CDR3 is TGTGCCAGCGGTCGGACTAGCGTAAGTGAGCAGTTCTTC.

V usage is TRBV6-5 and J usage is TRBJ1-1, with D maybe TRBD1 (5 bases). In germline, CDR1 is MNHEY, CDR2 SVGAGI. This CDR3 has 13 amino acids. V lost 8 bases and J 3 bases, leaving 13 bases between the germline ends. The CDR3 reads CASGYKGDTEAFF. In nucleotides, the CDR3 is TGTGCCAGCGGATATAAAGGGGACACTGAAGCTTTCTTT.

The chain joins TRBV30 to TRBJ1-2; a weak D match, TRBD1 (5 bases). CDR1 is GTSNPN and CDR2 is SVGIG in the germline V gene (reference sequence). V lost 8 bases and J 2 bases, leaving 12 bases between the germline ends. The length of the CDR3 is 12 residues. The CDR3 reads CALTEGNYGYTF. In DNA, the CDR3 is TGTGCCCTCACGGAGGGGAACTATGGCTACACCTTC.

The CDR3 coding sequence is TGTGCCAGCAGCTTGAACAACGGGGGAAAACTGTTTTTT. This encodes CASSLNNGGKLFF. J is TRBJ1-4 and V is TRBV5-6; tentatively, D is TRBD1 (5 bases). The CDR3 spans 13 residues. Between the trimmed V and J ends, which lost 1 base and 10 bases, there was a span of 11 bases. CDR1 SGHDT and CDR2 YYEEEE come from the germline V gene.

The V gene is TRBV4-1, the J gene TRBJ2-1; 11 nucleotides align to TRBD1. With 5 bases clipped from V and 7 bases from J, the junction kept 7 bases outside the gene matches. From germline, CDR1 is MGHRA and CDR2 YSYEKL. The CDR3 has 15 amino acids. The CDR3 spells CASSYGQGASNEQFF. The CDR3 coding sequence is TGCGCCAGCAGCTACGGACAGGGGGCGTCGAATGAGCAGTTCTTC.

The rearrangement uses TRBV5-4 and TRBJ1-6; no clear D. Trimming stripped 0 bases from V and 7 bases from J, with 14 bases between. This CDR3 is 16 amino acids long. CDR1 is SGHNT, CDR2 YYREEE, per germline (reference sequence). CDR3 DNA sequence: TGTGCCAGCAGCTTGGGCGGGCTAGGAGTGAATTCACCCCTCCACTTT. Translation gives CASSLGGLGVNSPLHF.